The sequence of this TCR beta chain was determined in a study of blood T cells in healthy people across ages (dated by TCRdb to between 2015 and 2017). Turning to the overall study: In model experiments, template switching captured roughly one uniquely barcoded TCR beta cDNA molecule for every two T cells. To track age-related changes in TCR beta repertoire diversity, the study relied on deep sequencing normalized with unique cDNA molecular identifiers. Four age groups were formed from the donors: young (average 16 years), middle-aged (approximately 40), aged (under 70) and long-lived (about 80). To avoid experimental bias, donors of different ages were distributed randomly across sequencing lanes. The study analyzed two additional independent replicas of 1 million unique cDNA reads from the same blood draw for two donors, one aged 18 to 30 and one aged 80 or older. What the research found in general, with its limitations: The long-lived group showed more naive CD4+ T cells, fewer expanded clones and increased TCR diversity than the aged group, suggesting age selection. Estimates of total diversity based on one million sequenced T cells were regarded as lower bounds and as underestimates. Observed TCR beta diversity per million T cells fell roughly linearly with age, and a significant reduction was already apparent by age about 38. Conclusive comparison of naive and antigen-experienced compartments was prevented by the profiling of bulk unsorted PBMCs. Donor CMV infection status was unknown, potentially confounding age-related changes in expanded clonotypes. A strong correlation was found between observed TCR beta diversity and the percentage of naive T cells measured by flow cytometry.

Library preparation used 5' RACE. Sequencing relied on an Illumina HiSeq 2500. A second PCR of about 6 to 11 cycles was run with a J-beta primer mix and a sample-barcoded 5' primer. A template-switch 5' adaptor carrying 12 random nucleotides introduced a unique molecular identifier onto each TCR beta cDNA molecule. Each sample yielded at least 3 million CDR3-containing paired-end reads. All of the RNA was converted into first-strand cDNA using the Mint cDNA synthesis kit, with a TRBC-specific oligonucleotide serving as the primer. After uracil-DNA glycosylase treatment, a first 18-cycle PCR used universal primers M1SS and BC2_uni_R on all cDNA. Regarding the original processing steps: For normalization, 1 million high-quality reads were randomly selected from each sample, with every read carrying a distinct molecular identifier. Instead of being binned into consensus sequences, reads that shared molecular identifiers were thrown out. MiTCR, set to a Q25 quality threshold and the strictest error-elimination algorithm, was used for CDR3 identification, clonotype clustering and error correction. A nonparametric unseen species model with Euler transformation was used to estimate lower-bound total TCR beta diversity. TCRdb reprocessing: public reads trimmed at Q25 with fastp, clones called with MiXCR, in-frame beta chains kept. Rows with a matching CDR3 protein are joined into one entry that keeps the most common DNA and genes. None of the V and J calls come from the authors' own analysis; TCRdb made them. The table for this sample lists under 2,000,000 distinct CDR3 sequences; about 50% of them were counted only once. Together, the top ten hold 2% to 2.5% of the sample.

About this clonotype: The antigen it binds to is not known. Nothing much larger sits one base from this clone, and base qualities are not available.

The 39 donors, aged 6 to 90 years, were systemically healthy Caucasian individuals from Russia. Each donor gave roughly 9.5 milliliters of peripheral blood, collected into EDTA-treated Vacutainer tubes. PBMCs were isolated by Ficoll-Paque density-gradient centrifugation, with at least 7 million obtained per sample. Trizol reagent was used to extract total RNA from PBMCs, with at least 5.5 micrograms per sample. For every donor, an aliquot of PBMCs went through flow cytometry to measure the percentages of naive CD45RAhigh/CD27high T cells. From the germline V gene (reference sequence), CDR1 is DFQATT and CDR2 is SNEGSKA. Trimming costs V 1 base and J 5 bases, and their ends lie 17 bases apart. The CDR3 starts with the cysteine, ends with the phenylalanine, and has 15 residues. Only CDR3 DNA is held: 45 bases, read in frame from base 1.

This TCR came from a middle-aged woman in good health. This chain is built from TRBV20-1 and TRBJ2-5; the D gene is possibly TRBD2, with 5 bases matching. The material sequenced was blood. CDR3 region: CSARARGGEAETQYF. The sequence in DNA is TGCAGTGCTAGAGCCCGTGGAGGAGAGGCTGAGACCCAGTACTTC.